The 31 T cell receptor beta chains reported below all come from one sample, sequenced in a study of control samples from healthy donors and cancer patients. Method: immunoSEQ multiplex PCR; TCRdb's copy keeps in-frame clones and lacks some. The table has around 180,000 clones, just over 85% seen once. Sequencing was carried out using blood. Source of these receptors: a woman younger than 45 in good health.

V is TRBV6-5 and J is TRBJ2-1; a weak D match, TRBD2 (6 bases). The CDR3 totals 13 residues. Germline V lookup: CDR1 MNHEY, CDR2 SVGAGI. V was shortened by 3 bases and J by 10 bases, with 13 bases between the two germline ends. The CDR3 loop is CASSYGRGKEQFF. CDR3 sequence (DNA): TGTGCCAGCAGTTATGGGCGGGGCAAGGAGCAGTTCTTC.

The chain carries TRBV11-2 and TRBJ2-5, with TRBD2 matching over 13 bases. The V gene's germline CDR1 is SGHAT and CDR2 FQNNGV. The junction had 8 bases not matched to a gene; V was cut back by 1 base and J by 0 bases. The length of the CDR3 is 19 residues. The CDR3 DNA follows: TGTGCCAGCAGCTTAGGACTAGCGGGGGGCCCCATGTACCAAGAGACCCAGTACTTC. Residues: CASSLGLAGGPMYQETQYF.

The gene calls are TRBV6-5 and TRBJ2-5; 8 bases agree with TRBD1. Germline V CDR1 and CDR2: MNHEY, SVGAGI. The CDR3 sequence is 13 residues long. J lost 4 bases, V lost 4 bases, and 2 bases had no gene match. In DNA, the CDR3 is TGTGCCAGCAGTTTTGACAGGGGAGAGACCCAGTACTTC. Encoded protein: CASSFDRGETQYF.

This clone appeared once. This chain uses TRBV5-1 with TRBJ2-2; D remains unclear. The CDR3 has 13 residues. The V end was cut by 0 bases, the J end by 3 bases, with 3 bases between. Germline V gene data show CDR1 as SGHRS and CDR2 as YFSETQ. This CDR3 is CASSLAYTGELFF. The CDR3 nucleotides are TGCGCCAGCAGCTTGGCCTACACCGGGGAGCTGTTTTTT. Together with reference TRBV5-1 and TRBJ2-2, the CDR3 gives the full variable domain: KAGVTQTPRYLIKTRGQQVTLSCSPISGHRSVSWYQQTPGQGLQFLFEYFSETQRNKGNFPGRFSGRQFSNSRSEMNVSTLELGDSALYLCASSLAYTGELFFGEGSRLTVL.

The rearrangement links TRBV5-1 to TRBJ1-1; D is possibly TRBD1 (5 bases). The germline V and J ends were trimmed by 0 bases and 5 bases, with 14 bases remaining between them. CDR3 length equals 15 residues. Germline lookup yields CDR1 SGHRS and CDR2 YFSETQ. The CDR3 sequence: CASSLDLAGRTEAFF. DNA of the CDR3: TGCGCCAGCAGCTTGGATCTGGCAGGGCGGACTGAAGCTTTCTTT.

On this clone itself: A junction boundary mismatches the germline segment, possibly from a read error. The chain employs TRBV7-7 and TRBJ2-1, with D tentatively TRBD2 (5 bases). The CDR3 sequence is 15 residues long. Germline lookup yields CDR1 SSHAT and CDR2 FNYEAQ (reference sequence). CDR3 sequence reads: CASSLAPTGYNEQFF. The CDR3 DNA reads as TGTGCTAGCAGCTTAGCGCCGACGGGGTACAATGAGCAGTTCTTC.

This chain uses TRBV20-1 with TRBJ2-7; TRBD2 aligns across 12 bases. This CDR3 contains 16 residues. Per the germline V gene, CDR1 is DFQATT and CDR2 is SNEGSKA (reference sequence). J lost 2 bases, V lost 3 bases, and 8 bases had no gene match. The CDR3 DNA follows: TGCAGTGCTAGTGGGACTAGCGGGCCTGGGGCCTACGAGCAGTACTTC. Translated: CSASGTSGPGAYEQYF.

CDR3: CASTRGANTGELFF. Written as DNA, the CDR3 is TGCGCCAGCACTAGAGGCGCGAACACCGGGGAGCTGTTTTTT. The chain is built from TRBV5-1 and TRBJ2-2; D remains unclear. From germline, CDR1 is SGHRS and CDR2 YFSETQ. Trimming left V 6 bases short and J 0 bases short, with 9 bases between. This CDR3 spans 14 amino acids.

The rearrangement links TRBV28 to TRBJ2-1; 11 positions agree with TRBD2. Trimming removed 8 bases from V and 9 bases from J; junction bases left unmatched: 12. CDR3 length: 15 residues. Germline CDR1 is MDHEN and CDR2 is SYDVKM. The DNA of the CDR3 is TGTGCCAGCGGCAGGACACTAGCGGGAGTGGGTGAGCAGTTCTTC. This codes for CASGRTLAGVGEQFF.

In this sample, this clone turned up a few times. The chain links TRBV19 to TRBJ2-3, with unresolved D. This CDR3 region has 12 residues. Between the trimmed V and J ends, which lost 7 bases and 2 bases, there was a span of 7 bases. Germline-derived CDR1 and CDR2 are LNHDA and SQIVND (reference sequence). CDR3 amino acids: CASTDATDTQYF. In DNA form, the CDR3 reads TGTGCCAGTACAGACGCCACAGATACGCAGTATTTT.

The chain uses TRBV30 and TRBJ1-1; 7 bases map to TRBD1. The length of the CDR3 is 14 residues. V shed 7 bases and J 0 bases; nucleotides not matched to a gene: 8. Germline V gives CDR1 GTSNPN, CDR2 SVGIG (reference sequence). CDR3 coding DNA: TGTGCCTCCTCAAGGGACAGCCTGAACACTGAAGCTTTCTTT. The encoded protein is CASSRDSLNTEAFF.

The V and J genes are TRBV10-1 and TRBJ1-3; the match to TRBD1 covers 9 bases. This CDR3 is built from 15 residues. Unmatched junction bases numbered 5, after V lost 4 bases and J lost 4 bases. Germline V CDR1 and CDR2: WNHNN, SYGVQD (reference sequence). CDR3 sequence (DNA): TGCGCCAGCAGTGTTCCGGACAGGGGAGGAAACACCATATATTTT. This encodes CASSVPDRGGNTIYF.

The chain combines TRBV5-1 with TRBJ1-6; D not certain. The V gene's germline CDR1 is SGHRS and CDR2 YFSETQ. The ends were cut back, 4 bases at V and 6 bases at J, with 8 bases in the middle. This CDR3 comprises 13 residues. CDR3 sequence: CASSQDLNSPLHF. DNA for the CDR3: TGCGCCAGCAGCCAGGACCTTAATTCACCCCTCCACTTT.

The chain couples TRBV28 to TRBJ2-7, with 7 bases lining up with TRBD1. The CDR3 is 15 residues long. J was trimmed by 3 bases and V by 8 bases; bases with no gene match: 13. CDR1 and CDR2 from the germline V gene are MDHEN and SYDVKM. CDR3 residues: CASQATGTAIYEQYF. For the CDR3, the DNA is TGTGCCAGCCAAGCCACCGGGACAGCAATCTACGAGCAGTACTTC.

The J gene is TRBJ2-3, the V gene TRBV28, with D maybe TRBD1 (6 bases). The CDR3 spans 13 residues. With 5 bases removed from V and 7 bases from J, the gap between germline ends came to 13 bases. Germline CDR1 and CDR2: MDHEN and SYDVKM. CDR3 coding DNA: TGTGCCAGCAGTGCAAAAGGGGGTCATACGCAGTATTTT. As protein: CASSAKGGHTQYF.

J is TRBJ2-3 and V is TRBV6-5, with 7 bases that match TRBD2. Germline values: CDR1 MNHEY, CDR2 SVGAGI. The ends lost 5 bases at V and 4 bases at J; junction bases unmatched: 3. This CDR3 is built from 13 residues. Here the CDR3 reads CASSRLAADTQYF. In nucleotides, the CDR3 is TGTGCCAGCAGTCGACTAGCCGCAGATACGCAGTATTTT.

This rearrangement joins TRBV21-1 to TRBJ2-1. TRBV21-1 is noted as a pseudogene. This CDR3 spans 18 amino acids. The chain's CDR3 is CASSKSAPGPKGNNEQFF. The CDR3 bases are TGTGCCAGCAGCAAGTCAGCACCGGGTCCCAAAGGGAACAATGAGCAGTTCTTC.

V gene TRBV19 combines with J gene TRBJ2-7; D gene ambiguous. The CDR3 spans 13 residues. V was trimmed by 3 bases and J by 2 bases, leaving 8 bases between them. The V gene's germline CDR1 is LNHDA and CDR2 SQIVND (reference sequence). In DNA, the CDR3 is TGTGCCAGTAGTATCGGCACCACCTACGAGCAGTACTTC. It codes for CASSIGTTYEQYF.

The chain uses TRBV10-3 and TRBJ2-3, with D hard to call. CDR3 length: 13 residues. Trimming shortened V by 6 bases and J by 4 bases, and 11 bases separated the two germline ends. Looked up from germline, CDR1 is ENHRY and CDR2 is SYGVKD. The CDR3 loop reads CAISPPTADTQYF. CDR3 nucleotides: TGTGCCATCAGCCCCCCTACGGCAGATACGCAGTATTTT.

The V gene is TRBV3-1 (or the pseudogene TRBV3-2), the J gene TRBJ1-6, with D unclear. The germline V and J ends were trimmed by 1 base and 10 bases, with 5 bases remaining between them. The germline V gene has CDR1 LGHDT and CDR2 YNNKEL (reference sequence). The CDR3 consists of 12 residues. Here the CDR3 DNA reads TGTGCCAGCAGCCAAGGGGGATCACCCCTCCACTTT. It encodes CASSQGGSPLHF.

The count of this clone is one. This chain links TRBV5-1 with TRBJ1-2; D is possibly TRBD1 (5 bases). The CDR3 is 14 amino acids. Trimming left V 4 bases short and J 3 bases short, with 13 bases between. Germline-derived CDR1 and CDR2 are SGHRS and YFSETQ. The DNA for the CDR3 is TGCGCCAGCAGCGACGCCGGGACTTACTATGGCTACACCTTC. It translates to CASSDAGTYYGYTF. Together with reference TRBV5-1 and TRBJ1-2, the CDR3 gives the full variable domain: KAGVTQTPRYLIKTRGQQVTLSCSPISGHRSVSWYQQTPGQGLQFLFEYFSETQRNKGNFPGRFSGRQFSNSRSEMNVSTLELGDSALYLCASSDAGTYYGYTFGSGTRLTVV.

The chain carries TRBV29-1 and TRBJ2-1; D could derive from TRBD1 or TRBD2 (5 bases each). V was clipped by 4 bases and J by 2 bases, with 9 bases between them. Germline loops: CDR1 SQVTM, CDR2 ANQGSEA. The CDR3 runs to 13 residues. CDR3 residues: CSVGRGPYNEQFF. In DNA form, the CDR3 reads TGCAGCGTTGGTCGGGGCCCCTACAATGAGCAGTTCTTC.

The chain uses TRBV19 and TRBJ1-5, with D tentatively TRBD1 (5 bases). There are 15 residues in the CDR3. V was shortened by 4 bases and J by 0 bases, with 10 bases between the two germline ends. CDR1 and CDR2 (germline): LNHDA, SQIVND (reference sequence). The CDR3 DNA is TGTGCCAGTAGTACGACAGCTAATAGCAATCAGCCCCAGCATTTT. This encodes CASSTTANSNQPQHF.

J is TRBJ2-4 and V is TRBV5-1, with D unclear. This CDR3 is 14 amino acids long. Trimming removed 0 bases from V and 10 bases from J, with 14 bases in between. Germline V gene lookup returns CDR1 SGHRS and CDR2 YFSETQ. CDR3: CASSLAGNTRIQYF. CDR3 sequence (DNA): TGCGCCAGCAGCTTGGCCGGAAATACCAGGATTCAGTACTTC.

The gene calls are TRBV15 and TRBJ2-3; 7 bases align to TRBD2. Germline V CDR1 and CDR2: LNHNV, YYDKDF (reference sequence). V was clipped by 5 bases and J by 2 bases; unmatched bases: 7. The CDR3 covers 15 residues. CDR3: CATSPTSRYTDTQYF. Written as DNA, the CDR3 is TGTGCCACCAGCCCGACTAGCAGATACACAGATACGCAGTATTTT.

The chain recombines TRBV12-3 or TRBV12-4 with TRBJ1-3; no definite D call. Trimming stripped 3 bases from V and 5 bases from J, with 8 bases between. This CDR3 contains 13 residues. The CDR3 DNA is TGTGCCAGCAGTTTTTTGGAGCGAAACACCATATATTTT. It codes for CASSFLERNTIYF.

The rearrangement uses TRBV9 and TRBJ2-1; possible D gene TRBD2, 6 bases. The CDR3 runs to 15 residues. The germline gives CDR1 SGDLS, CDR2 YYNGEE. Deletions cut 0 bases from V and 7 bases from J, with 14 bases between. CDR3 sequence (DNA): TGTGCCAGCAGCGTAGTCGAGGGAGGTTTGAATGAGCAGTTCTTC. Protein sequence: CASSVVEGGLNEQFF.

V usage is TRBV27 and J usage is TRBJ2-7; 7 bases are a match to TRBD1. The germline V gene encodes CDR1 MNHEY and CDR2 SMNVEV (reference sequence). CDR3 length equals 14 residues. Trimming at V came to 4 bases and at J to 0 bases, leaving 3 bases not matched to a gene. The CDR3 spells CASSSPGGSYEQYF. The CDR3 DNA follows: TGTGCCAGCAGTTCCCCAGGGGGCTCCTACGAGCAGTACTTC.

The gene calls are TRBV19 and TRBJ1-1; TRBD1 matches 7 bases. The CDR3 totals 17 residues. After removal of 1 base from V and 5 bases from J, the junction contained 13 bases not matched to a gene. Germline values: CDR1 LNHDA, CDR2 SQIVND (reference sequence). The CDR3 sequence: CASSIGTRTGRDTEAFF. The CDR3 DNA reads as TGTGCCAGTAGTATAGGCACCCGGACAGGCAGGGATACTGAAGCTTTCTTT.

This chain links TRBV27 with TRBJ2-2, with D perhaps matching TRBD1 (6 bases). From germline, CDR1 is MNHEY and CDR2 SMNVEV (reference sequence). Trimming pared 6 bases from V and 5 bases from J, leaving 19 bases between. CDR3 length equals 16 residues. The CDR3 sequence is CASSNFTGRRTGELFF. As DNA, the CDR3 is TGTGCCAGCAGCAATTTCACAGGGCGGCGAACCGGGGAGCTGTTTTTT.

This clone was detected once. This chain joins TRBV4-2 and TRBJ2-5; D is perhaps TRBD1 or TRBD2 (5 bases each). This CDR3 region has 16 residues. V was shortened by 6 bases and J by 4 bases, with 21 bases between the two germline ends. Germline V lookup: CDR1 LGHNA, CDR2 YNFKEQ. The CDR3 is CASSSSGTTFLETQYF. In nucleotides, the CDR3 is TGTGCCAGCAGTTCCTCCGGGACCACCTTTCTAGAGACCCAGTACTTC.